This is a list of T cell receptor beta chains from one sample in a study of cytomegalovirus exposure and HLA in healthy donors. Assay used: immunoSEQ multiplex PCR; TCRdb lists only in-frame clones, some missing. The table has 110,000 or so clones, roughly two thirds seen once. Material for sequencing was PBMCs. The origin of the receptors is a man between 35 and 55 years old in good health and CMV-seronegative. Each CDR3 is given with its conserved first and last residue. D genes are given only for firm matches.

d_gene | v_gene | CDR3aa
. | TRBV28 | CASSLFAENYGYTF
. | TRBV7-9 | CASSLVAGPEGNTIYF
. | TRBV6-1 | CASRLEPGAQHF
. | TRBV29-1 | CSVRGLAANTGELFF
TRBD1 | TRBV25-1 | CASSGMGQGIGETQYF
. | TRBV11-3 | CASSLGQADNEQFF
. | TRBV7-9 | CASSLKANYGYTF
. | TRBV5-1 | CASSFGRGGGMNTEAFF
TRBD1 | TRBV7-8 | CASSLQGSHTEAFF
TRBD2 | TRBV6-1 | CASSEGLAGAGELFF
. | TRBV11-2 | CASSYQGTEQYF
. | TRBV6-1 | CASSEQGSGNEKLFF
. | TRBV2 | CASSTVREKLFF
. | TRBV29-1 | CSVEGGANLQETQYF
. | TRBV6-1 | CASSEGGHLSSYEQYF
. | TRBV4-3 | CASSQDGQGSGEQYF
TRBD1 | TRBV29-1 | CSVQKGGARYGYPF
. | TRBV29-1 | CSVGTAGETQYF
TRBD1 | TRBV12-5 | CASGQGQNPYEQYF
TRBD2 | TRBV28 | CASSSGLAGNYEQYF
. | TRBV15 | CATSRGVRGRAYGTDTQYF
TRBD1 | TRBV6-5 | CASRKGQATGELFF
. | TRBV7-3 | CASSIEAKNIQYF
TRBD1 | TRBV5-5 | CASSAQTGGSEKLFF
. | TRBV7-2 | CASSSTGLPPDTQYF
. | TRBV29-1 | CSVRGIILHSYNEQFF
TRBD2 | TRBV2 | CAGQILAGGTDTQYF
. | TRBV2 | CASNLNQGETQYF
TRBD1 | TRBV5-5 | CASSLGQGSYNEQFF
. | TRBV18 | CASSPNQETQYF
TRBD2 | TRBV28 | CASSSPGLALETQYF
TRBD1 | TRBV4-3 | CASSRDRDGETQYF
. | TRBV15 | CATSSLGAASYGYTF
. | TRBV29-1 | CSVYSRQARLNYGYTF
. | TRBV9 | CASSVDLSYEQYF
. | TRBV4-3 | CASSQDLQSSNQPQHF
. | TRBV11-2 | CASSSWEVRWGTNEKLFF
. | TRBV4-3 | CASSQRLTGSYNSPLHF
TRBD1 | TRBV29-1 | CSVAGQGRYEQYF
TRBD1 | TRBV5-8 | CASSQDPTGDGQPQHF
. | TRBV28 | CASSLLQGSNQPQHF
TRBD1 | TRBV2 | CASTQGQGSEETQYF
. | TRBV19 | CASSIGTAAADASYEQYF
. | TRBV4-2 | CASSQVGSSGEQYF
TRBD1 | TRBV5-1 | CASSLDPDRLREQYF
. | TRBV5-6 | CASSFHGTPRGEQFF
TRBD1 | TRBV10-3 | CAIRITGGRINTEAFF
TRBD2 | TRBV6-6 | CASSYGGGAQETQYF
TRBD1 | TRBV10-3 | CAISESLAPTGSSYNSPLHF
TRBD1 | TRBV6-6 | CASSYAQTGQVYGYTF
. | TRBV18 | CASSPGGGGGNQPQHF
TRBD2 | TRBV27 | CASSLTSANWEETQYF
. | TRBV5-5 | CASSLAGGASGANVLTF
. | TRBV11-2 | CASSPSYEQYF
. | TRBV19 | CASALRENTGELFF
. | TRBV4-2 | CASSQEGGLYNEQFF